The 5 T cell receptor beta chains below all came from one sample that was sequenced in a study of memory CD4+ T cells and cytomegalovirus serostatus. The sort gate was single viable CD3+CD4+CD8-CD45RO+ cells for memory CD4+ T cells. Assay used: immunoSEQ multiplex PCR; TCRdb lists only in-frame clones, some missing. Counted here are about 52,000 clones, around 88% occurring once; the ten biggest clones make up 1.5% to 2%. The source material was memory CD4+ T cells from blood. The receptors stem from an adult in good health and CMV-seropositive.

The CDR3 here is CASSDDSAGANVLTF. CDR3 coding DNA: TGTGCCAGCAGTGACGACAGCGCTGGGGCCAACGTCCTGACTTTC. This rearrangement joins TRBV6-1 to TRBJ2-6; maybe TRBD1 (5 bases). CDR1 is MNHNS, CDR2 SASEGT, per germline. The ends were cut back, 3 bases at V and 2 bases at J, with 8 bases in the middle. CDR3 length: 15 amino acids.

The chain couples TRBV5-4 to TRBJ2-5, with no clear D. The V gene lost 0 bases and the J gene lost 5 bases, with 8 bases spanning the gap. Germline loops: CDR1 SGHNT, CDR2 YYREEE (reference sequence). The CDR3 loop spans 13 amino acids. As DNA, the CDR3 is TGTGCCAGCAGCTTGGTCAGTGGGGAGACCCAGTACTTC. Encoded protein: CASSLVSGETQYF.

V is TRBV7-2 and J is TRBJ2-1; D not certain. CDR3 size: 13 residues. The V gene's germline CDR1 is SGHTA and CDR2 FQGNSA. The V and J ends lost 1 base and 6 bases respectively, with 7 bases between them. Here the CDR3 DNA reads TGTGCCAGCAGCTTAGGAGGAGTCAATGAGCAGTTCTTC. Its protein is CASSLGGVNEQFF.

V gene TRBV25-1 combines with J gene TRBJ1-6; the D is unclear. The V gene lost 3 bases and the J gene lost 8 bases, with 17 bases spanning the gap. Per germline, CDR1 MGHDK and CDR2 SYGVNS. This CDR3 region has 16 residues. CDR3 in DNA: TGTGCCAGCAGTGATGCTCGCGGGTCCCCCGATTCACCCCTCCACTTT. Translating it yields CASSDARGSPDSPLHF. The complete variable domain, with remaining parts taken from reference TRBV25-1 and TRBJ1-6, reads EADIYQTPRYLVIGTGKKITLECSQTMGHDKMYWYQQDPGMELHLIHYSYGVNSTEKGDLSSESTVSRIRTEHFPLTLESARPSHTSQYLCASSDARGSPDSPLHFGNGTRLTVT.

The J gene is TRBJ2-3, the V gene TRBV28; D might be TRBD2 (6 bases). CDR3 length: 12 residues. Germline V lookup: CDR1 MDHEN, CDR2 SYDVKM. V lost 7 bases, J lost 6 bases, and 11 bases lay in between. CDR3 nucleotide sequence: TGTGCCAGCACCTTGCGGGGTGATACGCAGTATTTT. Its protein product is CASTLRGDTQYF.